The sample holds a few counts of the clone carrying this T cell receptor beta chain. Its antigen is unknown. Naive CD4+ cells had CD25+ Tregs removed. The CDR3 totals 18 residues. J was trimmed by 4 bases and V by 2 bases; bases with no gene match: 8. Germline CDR1 is SGHVS and CDR2 is FQNEAQ. General observations from the study: Tumor-infiltrating Treg TCR alpha and beta sequences overlapped most with tumor naive CD4+ T cells, then blood naive. Tumor memory CD4+ T cell TCR gene usage clustered with blood and lymph node memory CD4+ cells and lymph node naive CD4+ cells.

TCRdb independently ran MiXCR on the 5' RACE reads; one entry per CDR3 protein. The profile shows about 46,000 distinct CDR3 sequences, about 28% of them singletons. This TCR derives from a female donor with breast cancer. Sequenced input: naive CD4+ T cells sorted from blood. Specified subset: naive CD4+ T cells, CD4+CD45RA+CD25-. The chain combines TRBV7-8 with TRBJ2-2, with TRBD2 matching over 12 bases. The CDR3 sequence is CASSLLAGGGVGTGELFF. In nucleotides, the CDR3 is TGTGCCAGCAGCTTACTAGCGGGGGGGGGCGTCGGCACCGGGGAGCTGTTTTTT.